This note documents a single TCR beta chain sequence. Unique molecular identifiers were affixed to discrete cDNA molecules within the library. TCRdb reanalysed the reads using MiXCR and keeps one entry per CDR3 protein. The table lists just over 2,500 distinct CDR3 sequences, around 41% of them singletons, with roughly 9.8% in the top ten. The data were taken from a study of human T cells and chemical hapten exposure. Treatment defined: therapeutic diphenylcyclopropenone sensitization with weekly scalp DPC. This CDR3 has 12 amino acids. V shed 11 bases, J shed 2 bases, and the junction held 5 bases outside the gene matches. Germline CDR1 MNHEY, CDR2 SVGEGT.

The J gene is TRBJ2-7, the V gene TRBV6-2 or TRBV6-3; 8 positions agree with TRBD1. The sample consisted of whole blood, taken before DPC sensitization or 2, 6, or about 24 weeks after (not recorded which). The receptor comes from an adult with alopecia areata. Some clones in this sample may be carry-over from other donors' samples. This table probably holds off-target reads from a library built for another chain. CDR3 sequence (DNA): TGTGCCCACGGACAGGGAGCCTACGAGCAGTACTTC. As protein: CAHGQGAYEQYF.